The present TCR beta chain was sequenced within a study of CXCR3-negative and CXCR3-positive naive CD8 T cells. Findings and caveats of the study: Post-cryopreservation CXCR3 expression was partly diminished, and the bulk of assays employed fresh PBMCs. Diversity proved comparably high across both naive subsets and much lower in memory CD8+ cells.

Of note for this clonotype: No antigen is known for it.

Germline V CDR1 and CDR2: SGDLS, YYNGEE. The CDR3 spans 12 residues. In triplicate, each CD8+ T cell subset was sorted at some 300,000 cells per replicate. Through 5' RACE with UMI labels, the TRB cDNA libraries were prepared. TCRdb re-called the 5' RACE reads and catalogs CDR3 proteins one per entry, DNA excluded. The sample totals under 45,000 distinct CDR3 sequences. This clonotype originated in a human donor in good health. Some clones in this sample may be carry-over from other donors' samples. Sequencing used memory CD8+ T cells from blood. The chain combines TRBV9 with TRBJ2-7; TCRdb picks TRBD1, but there is no DNA to check that call. The CDR3 region is CASSGQGYEQYF. Drawing the rest from reference TRBV9 and TRBJ2-7, the complete variable domain is DSGVTQTPKHLITATGQRVTLRCSPRSGDLSVYWYQQSLDQGLQFLIQYYNGEERAKGNILERFSAQQFPDLHSELNLSSLELGDSALYFCASSGQGYEQYFGPGTRLTVT.